The 20 T cell receptor beta chains reported below all come from one sample, sequenced in a study of T-cell memory formation after mild COVID-19. Using its own MiXCR run on the 5' RACE reads, TCRdb lists one record per CDR3 protein. The table has hundreds of thousands of distinct CDR3 sequences, approximately 14% seen once. Specimen: PBMCs or a T cell subset sorted from them (not recorded which). These receptors originate from a man between 18 and 35 years old who had mild COVID-19 (a few samples of this study predate the infection). Cell type and time point are not known.

Many counts were recorded for this clonotype. This chain links TRBV4-3 with TRBJ2-3, with 7 bases matching TRBD2. Per germline, CDR1 LGHNA and CDR2 YSLEER. The trim removed 1 base at V and 5 bases at J, leaving 0 bases unmatched. The CDR3 sequence is 13 residues long. CDR3 protein: CASSQAGGDTQYF. DNA of the CDR3: TGCGCCAGCAGCCAAGCGGGAGGAGATACGCAGTATTTT.

This clonotype has only a few counts. The chain links TRBV29-1 to TRBJ2-5; D ambiguous. The germline V and J ends were trimmed by 8 bases and 5 bases, with 12 bases remaining between them. The CDR3 runs 11 residues. Per the germline V gene, CDR1 is SQVTM and CDR2 is ANQGSEA. The CDR3 DNA reads TGCAGCTCGTTGTCGGCGGAGACCCAGTACTTC. It is translated as CSSLSAETQYF.

This clonotype has a handful of counts. V gene TRBV4-3 combines with J gene TRBJ2-2, with D possibly being TRBD1 (6 bases). The CDR3 has 14 amino acids. Trimming took 1 base from V and 5 from J, leaving 8 bases between them. Per germline, CDR1 LGHNA and CDR2 YSLEER. The CDR3 DNA reads TGCGCCAGCAGCCAAGGTCAGGGGACCGGGGAGCTGTTTTTT. Protein product: CASSQGQGTGELFF.

The chain has TRBV2 and TRBJ2-7, with 7 bases fitting TRBD1. Germline V gene lookup returns CDR1 SNHLY and CDR2 FYNNEI. The CDR3 extends over 14 amino acids. J was trimmed by 3 bases and V by 2 bases; bases with no gene match: 4. The CDR3 DNA reads TGTGCCAGCAGTGAATGGTCAGGGGGCTACGAGCAGTACTTC. Its translation: CASSEWSGGYEQYF.

This clonotype was found a few times. The chain combines TRBV11-2 with TRBJ2-5; unclear D gene. CDR3 length: 13 amino acids. CDR1 SGHAT and CDR2 FQNNGV come from the germline V gene. V gave up 3 bases and J gave up 2 bases, with 7 bases separating them. CDR3 residues: CASSFRQQETQYF. For the CDR3, the DNA is TGTGCCAGCAGCTTCAGGCAACAAGAGACCCAGTACTTC.

This clonotype has at least ten counts. The chain carries TRBV25-1 and TRBJ2-5, with no clear D. Germline CDR1 and CDR2: MGHDK and SYGVNS. The CDR3 consists of 15 residues. V lost 4 bases to trimming and J lost 5 bases, with 17 bases between them. The CDR3 protein is CASSGLGGSWETQYF. The CDR3 nucleotides read TGTGCCAGCAGTGGGTTAGGTGGCTCTTGGGAGACCCAGTACTTC. The full variable domain, its missing parts supplied by reference TRBV25-1 and TRBJ2-5, is EADIYQTPRYLVIGTGKKITLECSQTMGHDKMYWYQQDPGMELHLIHYSYGVNSTEKGDLSSESTVSRIRTEHFPLTLESARPSHTSQYLCASSGLGGSWETQYFGPGTRLLVL.

The table lists this clonotype with a few counts. This chain uses TRBV6-2 or TRBV6-3 with TRBJ2-7; 7 bases fit TRBD1. Germline CDR1 MNHEY, CDR2 SVGEGT. CDR3 length: 14 amino acids. V dropped 2 bases and J dropped 2; count of bases not matched to a gene: 3. CDR3: CASSYDDRAYEQYV. CDR3 nucleotide sequence: TGTGCCAGCAGTTACGACGACAGGGCCTACGAGCAGTACGTC.

Only a few counts were recorded for this clonotype. The CDR3 loop is CASSQSSGANVLTF. In DNA form, the CDR3 reads TGTGCCAGCAGTCAAAGCTCTGGGGCCAACGTCCTGACTTTC. The V call is TRBV27, the J call TRBJ2-6; D ambiguous. The V gene lost 5 bases and the J gene lost 0 bases, with 5 bases spanning the gap. Germline V gene lookup returns CDR1 MNHEY and CDR2 SMNVEV (reference sequence). CDR3 length: 14 amino acids.

This clonotype came up a few times. The genes are TRBV2 and TRBJ1-5; D might be TRBD1 (5 bases). Germline V lookup: CDR1 SNHLY, CDR2 FYNNEI. The length of the CDR3 is 15 residues. V was cut by 2 bases and J by 2 bases, with 10 bases left in between. Here the CDR3 DNA reads TGTGCCAGCAGTGAACCTACGACAGGCAATCAGCCCCAGCATTTT. Its translation: CASSEPTTGNQPQHF.

V usage is TRBV20-1 and J usage is TRBJ2-1, with TRBD2 identical over 7 bases. The CDR3 runs 16 residues. Germline CDR1 DFQATT, CDR2 SNEGSKA (reference sequence). With 6 bases clipped from V and 0 bases from J, the junction kept 11 bases outside the gene matches. The CDR3 loop is CSAVMRGKSSYNEQFF. CDR3 coding DNA: TGCAGTGCCGTTATGCGGGGGAAGAGCTCCTACAATGAGCAGTTCTTC.

This clonotype was counted only a few times. This chain uses TRBV18 with TRBJ2-7, with 7 bases fitting TRBD1. Germline V lookup: CDR1 KGHSH, CDR2 LQKENI. The CDR3 contains 14 residues. Trimming cost V 3 bases and J 5 bases; bases outside gene matches: 7. The CDR3 here is CASSPAGGNHEQYF. As DNA, the CDR3 is TGTGCCAGCTCACCGGCAGGGGGTAACCACGAGCAGTACTTC.

This clonotype was seen a few times. The genes are TRBV7-2 and TRBJ2-3, with D possibly called TRBD1 or TRBD2 (6 bases each). V was clipped by 1 base and J by 4 bases, with 12 bases between them. Germline CDR1 and CDR2: SGHTA and FQGNSA. The length of the CDR3 is 15 residues. The CDR3 bases are TGTGCCAGCAGCTTAGATGGGGGGCGCCCAGATACGCAGTATTTT. It translates to CASSLDGGRPDTQYF.

Of note for this clonotype: One junction end disagrees with the germline gene, perhaps due to a read error. The V and J genes are TRBV28 and TRBJ1-1; D remains unclear. This CDR3 region has 17 residues. Germline lookup yields CDR1 MDHEN and CDR2 SYDVKM. The CDR3 region has the DNA TGTGCCATCAGTTTATCTCGACGGCGGGTCATGAACACTGAAGCTTTCTTT. It encodes CAISLSRRRVMNTEAFF.

Only a few counts were recorded for this clonotype. This chain connects TRBV6-2 or TRBV6-3 to TRBJ2-3; unclear D gene. Trimming stripped 2 bases from V and 9 bases from J, with 15 bases between. Looked up from germline, CDR1 is MNHEY and CDR2 is SVGEGT. The CDR3 is 14 residues long. Written as DNA, the CDR3 is TGTGCCAGCAGTTACCCTAGATCGGACGGGACGCAGTATTTT. Translating it yields CASSYPRSDGTQYF.

This clonotype was found a few times. V and J are TRBV29-1 and TRBJ1-1, with D perhaps matching TRBD1 (6 bases). V dropped 7 bases and J dropped 1 base, with 13 bases sitting between them. CDR3 size: 13 residues. The germline V gene has CDR1 SQVTM and CDR2 ANQGSEA. CDR3 sequence: CSALGAENTEAFF. The CDR3 DNA reads as TGCAGCGCCTTGGGGGCGGAGAACACTGAAGCTTTCTTT.

V and J are TRBV12-3 or TRBV12-4 and TRBJ1-2, with D uncertain. This CDR3 spans 14 amino acids. Trimming removed 5 bases from V and 1 base from J, with 11 bases in between. CDR3: CASSAWTDNYGYTF. CDR3 DNA: TGTGCCAGCAGTGCCTGGACGGATAACTATGGCTACACCTTC.

This clonotype came up a few times. This chain connects TRBV7-2 to TRBJ2-3; the D gene is possibly TRBD2 (6 bases). The CDR3 loop spans 15 amino acids. Looked up from germline, CDR1 is SGHTA and CDR2 is FQGNSA. Deletions cut 4 bases from V and 5 bases from J, with 16 bases between. The CDR3 nucleotides read TGTGCCAGCAGCTCCCTAGGACTAAGTCGAGATACGCAGTATTTT. Protein: CASSSLGLSRDTQYF.

This chain joins TRBV29-1 and TRBJ2-1; D is unresolved. The germline CDR1 and CDR2 sequences are SQVTM and ANQGSEA. The CDR3 loop spans 13 amino acids. Trimming took 7 bases from V and 0 from J, leaving 10 bases between them. The CDR3 DNA is TGCAGCGCCGGACGCAGCTCCTACAATGAGCAGTTCTTC. It codes for CSAGRSSYNEQFF.

This clonotype was observed a handful of times. The J gene is TRBJ2-5, the V gene TRBV6-2 or TRBV6-3; either TRBD1 or TRBD2 may supply D (5 bases each). Germline V gives CDR1 MNHEY, CDR2 SVGEGT. The V gene lost 11 bases and the J gene lost 5 bases, with 12 bases spanning the gap. This CDR3 is built from 11 residues. This chain's CDR3 is CAAGEGETQYF. CDR3 sequence (DNA): TGTGCCGCTGGAGAGGGGGAGACCCAGTACTTC.

The CDR3 loop reads CASSENRGREQFF. DNA of the CDR3: TGTGCCAGCAGCGAGAACCGGGGAAGGGAGCAGTTCTTC. This chain joins TRBV28 and TRBJ2-1; weak D call: TRBD2 (5 bases). CDR3 length equals 13 residues. The germline gives CDR1 MDHEN, CDR2 SYDVKM. V lost 6 bases and J lost 10, with 16 bases in between.